The 4 T cell receptor beta chains presented below share a single source sample, sequenced in a study of CD8 T cells in ankylosing spondylitis. TCRdb reprocessed the 5' RACE reads with MiXCR, giving one entry per CDR3 protein. The table records around 340,000 distinct CDR3 sequences, around 20% of them present only once. The material sequenced was blood, either unsorted or a sorted T cell fraction (not recorded which). Every receptor here comes from a male donor with ankylosing spondylitis or in good health (not recorded which).

This clonotype was observed a few times. The chain employs TRBV7-9 and TRBJ2-1; tentatively, D is TRBD2 (7 bases). Trimming cost V 8 bases and J 4 bases, with 15 bases left between them. Germline-derived CDR1 and CDR2 are SEHNR and FQNEAQ (reference sequence). The CDR3 length is 14 residues. The CDR3 nucleotides read TGTGCCAGCCACGGGGGGCTGGAATACAATGAGCAGTTCTTC. This codes for CASHGGLEYNEQFF.

V gene TRBV5-6 combines with J gene TRBJ2-7; possibly TRBD2 for D (6 bases). Germline loops: CDR1 SGHDT, CDR2 YYEEEE. The V and J ends lost 0 bases and 2 bases respectively, with 12 bases between them. CDR3 length: 15 residues. CDR3 sequence (DNA): TGTGCCAGCAGCTTGGGATCTAGCGATCCCTACGAGCAGTACTTC. This codes for CASSLGSSDPYEQYF.

The chain uses TRBV4-2 and TRBJ2-1; no reliable D call. The CDR3 spans 14 residues. The V gene lost 0 bases and the J gene lost 9 bases, with 12 bases spanning the gap. Germline V gives CDR1 LGHNA, CDR2 YNFKEQ. In DNA form, the CDR3 reads TGTGCCAGCAGCCAAGAGATTTTGGTACCTGAGCAGTTCTTC. This translates into CASSQEILVPEQFF.

This clonotype was counted only a few times. V and J are TRBV5-1 and TRBJ2-7, with D possibly TRBD2 on 5 matching bases. The V and J ends lost 4 bases and 2 bases respectively, with 13 bases between them. Germline CDR1 and CDR2: SGHRS and YFSETQ. CDR3 length: 14 amino acids. Here the CDR3 reads CASSRGRQAYEQYF. For the CDR3, the DNA is TGCGCCAGCAGCCGGGGAAGGCAGGCCTACGAGCAGTACTTC.